Below, one TCR beta chain is given with its context. This sample was included in a study of control samples from healthy donors and cancer patients. From germline, CDR1 is LGHNA and CDR2 YSLEER. The CDR3 has 16 residues. V lost 0 bases and J lost 6, with 14 bases in between. TCRdb's table, derived via immunoSEQ multiplex PCR, lists solely in-frame clones and lacks some. The sample yields roughly 90,000 clones, 70% to 90% seen once. Sequenced: PBMCs. V usage is TRBV4-3 and J usage is TRBJ2-2, with D perhaps being TRBD1 or TRBD2 (5 bases each). This sequence originates from a woman between 45 and 65 years old with colorectal cancer. The CDR3 spells CASSQDPGTRPGELFF. In DNA form, the CDR3 reads TGCGCCAGCAGCCAAGATCCGGGGACCCGACCCGGGGAGCTGTTTTTT.